Presented here are 17 T cell receptor beta chains from one specimen sequenced in a study of blood T cells in healthy people across ages. Primed by a sample-barcoded 5' primer and a J-beta primer mix, a second PCR proceeded for roughly 6 to 12 cycles. TCRdb called the 5' RACE reads again in MiXCR, with one record for every CDR3 protein. There are about 1,400,000 distinct CDR3 sequences in the sample; around 39% occur only once, and under 8% lies in the top ten. Sequencing was done on a sample of blood. These receptors came from a woman aged 18-29 years in good health.

This clonotype was counted a few times. This chain joins TRBV2 and TRBJ2-3; D is uncertain. Germline V gene sequence: CDR1 SNHLY, CDR2 FYNNEI. CDR3 length: 14 amino acids. Trimming pared 5 bases from V and 3 bases from J, leaving 12 bases between. The CDR3 sequence: CASSWTLPTDTQYF. The CDR3 DNA is TGTGCCAGCAGTTGGACCCTACCGACAGATACGCAGTATTTT.

This clonotype was seen ten or more times. The gene calls are TRBV14 and TRBJ1-5; D is uncertain. Trimming left V 6 bases short and J 2 bases short, with 2 bases between. Germline V gene lookup returns CDR1 SGHDN and CDR2 FVKESK. CDR3 length equals 11 residues. DNA of the CDR3: TGTGCCAGCAGGGGCAATCAGCCCCAGCATTTT. Protein: CASRGNQPQHF. Full variable domain (missing parts from reference TRBV14 and TRBJ1-5): EAGVTQFPSHSVIEKGQTVTLRCDPISGHDNLYWYRRVMGKEIKFLLHFVKESKQDESGMPNNRFLAERTGGTYSTLKVQPAELEDSGVYFCASRGNQPQHFGDGTRLSIL.

The genes are TRBV20-1 and TRBJ2-7; 9 positions agree with TRBD1. The CDR3 sequence is 15 residues long. V lost 4 bases, J lost 1 base, and 8 bases stayed unmatched. Germline CDR1 and CDR2: DFQATT and SNEGSKA (reference sequence). DNA for the CDR3: TGCAGTGCTACCCGGTACGGGACAGGGTCCTACGAGCAGTACTTC. This encodes CSATRYGTGSYEQYF.

This chain links TRBV15 with TRBJ2-7; D perhaps matches TRBD1 (6 bases). Germline lookup yields CDR1 LNHNV and CDR2 YYDKDF (reference sequence). CDR3 length: 15 residues. V was pared by 2 bases and J by 6 bases, with 17 bases between. In DNA form, the CDR3 reads TGTGCCACCAGCAGAATTTTGGGGACACCGGGCGAGCAGTACTTC. It yields the protein CATSRILGTPGEQYF. Full variable domain (remainder filled in from reference TRBV15 and TRBJ2-7): DAMVIQNPRYQVTQFGKPVTLSCSQTLNHNVMYWYQQKSSQAPKLLFHYYDKDFNNEADTPDNFQSRRPNTSFCFLDIRSPGLGDTAMYLCATSRILGTPGEQYFGPGTRLTVT.

The chain has TRBV18 and TRBJ1-1, with D unresolved. The CDR3 has 13 residues. The germline CDR1 and CDR2 sequences are KGHSH and LQKENI. V was shortened by 5 bases and J by 1 base, with 8 bases between the two germline ends. The DNA of the CDR3 is TGTGCCAGCTCAGCTGGGGAGAACACTGAAGCTTTCTTT. The encoded protein is CASSAGENTEAFF.

This clonotype appeared many times. J is TRBJ2-1 and V is TRBV29-1; 9 bases are a match to TRBD1. Germline V gene data show CDR1 as SQVTM and CDR2 as ANQGSEA. With 2 bases clipped from V and 5 bases from J, the junction kept 4 bases outside the gene matches. CDR3 size: 14 residues. The CDR3 protein is CSVERGQGHNEQFF. The CDR3 coding sequence is TGCAGCGTTGAACGGGGACAGGGCCACAATGAGCAGTTCTTC.

The gene calls are TRBV14 and TRBJ2-1, with D possibly being TRBD1 (6 bases). The germline V gene encodes CDR1 SGHDN and CDR2 FVKESK. V lost 7 bases and J 3 bases, leaving 13 bases between the germline ends. The CDR3 is made up of 14 amino acids. As DNA, the CDR3 is TGTGCCAGCACCCATCCAGGGGTCTACAATGAGCAGTTCTTC. It is translated as CASTHPGVYNEQFF.

This clonotype was detected many times. The genes are TRBV5-1 and TRBJ2-5, with unresolved D. Germline V lookup: CDR1 SGHRS, CDR2 YFSETQ. The CDR3 has 13 residues. V gave up 0 bases and J gave up 2 bases, with 5 bases separating them. CDR3 region: CASSLDTQETQYF. DNA for the CDR3: TGCGCCAGCAGCTTGGACACTCAAGAGACCCAGTACTTC.

The chain uses TRBV4-1 and TRBJ2-1; D might be TRBD2 (5 bases). V was shortened by 4 bases and J by 3 bases, with 16 bases between the two germline ends. This CDR3 spans 16 amino acids. Germline V CDR1 and CDR2: MGHRA, YSYEKL. DNA for the CDR3: TGCGCCAGCAGCCGCCTGATGGGAGCGGACTACAATGAGCAGTTCTTC. Translated, it gives CASSRLMGADYNEQFF.

V is TRBV27 and J is TRBJ2-2, with 8 bases lining up with TRBD2. Germline CDR1 is MNHEY and CDR2 is SMNVEV (reference sequence). The CDR3 is 16 residues long. The V segment lost 1 base and the J segment 7 bases; nucleotides outside the gene matches: 8. This CDR3 is CASSLLGLGGRGELFF. The CDR3 bases are TGTGCCAGCAGTTTATTGGGACTAGGGGGACGCGGGGAGCTGTTTTTT.

This rearrangement joins TRBV6-1 to TRBJ1-5, with D possibly being TRBD1 (6 bases). Germline CDR1 reads MNHNS; CDR2 reads SASEGT. Trimming took 5 bases from V and 0 from J, leaving 20 bases between them. The CDR3 length is 18 residues. This CDR3 reads CASSLRTVEGASNQPQHF. The CDR3 region has the DNA TGTGCCAGCAGTCTCCGGACAGTCGAGGGAGCTAGCAATCAGCCCCAGCATTTT.

This chain uses TRBV27 with TRBJ1-2; D is unresolved. V gave up 6 bases and J gave up 4 bases, with 15 bases separating them. The CDR3 consists of 14 residues. Germline CDR1 and CDR2: MNHEY and SMNVEV (reference sequence). The CDR3 reads CASSPEPPIYGYTF. The CDR3 DNA reads as TGTGCCAGCAGCCCGGAGCCTCCCATCTATGGCTACACCTTC.

The chain couples TRBV3-1 to TRBJ2-7; D unclear. The CDR3 has 15 residues. CDR1 and CDR2 (germline): LGHDT, YNNKEL (reference sequence). V gave up 2 bases and J gave up 3 bases, with 14 bases separating them. The CDR3 DNA reads as TGTGCCAGCAGCCAATTGTCGTTAGCAATCTACGAGCAGTACTTC. Protein: CASSQLSLAIYEQYF.

The genes are TRBV6-5 and TRBJ2-7; 9 bases align to TRBD2. The CDR3 has 18 residues. J was trimmed by 5 bases and V by 0 bases; bases with no gene match: 14. The germline gives CDR1 MNHEY, CDR2 SVGAGI. CDR3 sequence: CASSYSLSPAGGPHEQYF. The CDR3, as DNA: TGTGCCAGCAGTTACTCGTTGTCCCCAGCGGGAGGTCCCCACGAGCAGTACTTC.

This clonotype came up a few times. The V call is TRBV14, the J call TRBJ2-5; D is ambiguous. Germline CDR1 SGHDN, CDR2 FVKESK. Trimming removed 2 bases from V and 3 bases from J, with 10 bases in between. The CDR3 has 14 amino acids. The CDR3 loop reads CASSQWLLKETQYF. CDR3 DNA: TGTGCCAGCAGCCAATGGTTGTTAAAAGAGACCCAGTACTTC. Looking up the rest from reference TRBV14 and TRBJ2-5 gives the full variable domain: EAGVTQFPSHSVIEKGQTVTLRCDPISGHDNLYWYRRVMGKEIKFLLHFVKESKQDESGMPNNRFLAERTGGTYSTLKVQPAELEDSGVYFCASSQWLLKETQYFGPGTRLLVL.

The sample holds many counts of this clonotype. V gene TRBV6-5 combines with J gene TRBJ1-2; no firm D call. Trimming removed 2 bases from V and 5 bases from J, with 9 bases in between. The CDR3 extends over 13 amino acids. The germline V gene encodes CDR1 MNHEY and CDR2 SVGAGI. As DNA, the CDR3 is TGTGCCAGCAGTTACCGAACGGATTATGGCTACACCTTC. It translates to CASSYRTDYGYTF.

V is TRBV7-2 and J is TRBJ2-7; the D is unclear. The CDR3 totals 16 residues. The V end lost 5 bases, the J end lost 0 bases, and 17 bases lay between the germline ends. CDR1 and CDR2 from the germline V gene are SGHTA and FQGNSA. The CDR3 DNA reads TGTGCCAGCAGCCAGGAAGGACCCCGACGCTCCTACGAGCAGTACTTC. Its protein product is CASSQEGPRRSYEQYF.